This T cell receptor beta chain was obtained from a study of patients and donors after allogeneic stem cell transplantation. TCRdb reanalysed the RT-PCR reads using MiXCR and keeps one entry per CDR3 protein. The sample comprises under 200,000 distinct CDR3 sequences, 30% of which are singletons, and 3.2% rests with the top ten. CDR1 is SGHKS and CDR2 is YYEKEE in the germline V gene (reference sequence). The CDR3 has 14 residues. Between the trimmed V and J ends, which lost 4 bases and 4 bases, there was a span of 11 bases. This chain joins TRBV5-5 and TRBJ2-2, with D possibly TRBD2 on 6 matching bases. Sequencing used blood, either unsorted or a sorted T cell fraction (not recorded which). This sequence was found in a human donor who was either an allogeneic HSCT recipient or a stem cell or donor lymphocyte infusion donor (not recorded which). It is not recorded whose cells these are; they may come from a transplant donor. This chain's CDR3 is CASSPWEVTGELFF. For the CDR3, the DNA is TGTGCCAGCAGCCCGTGGGAGGTCACCGGGGAGCTGTTTTTT. Based on the CDR3 plus reference TRBV5-5 and TRBJ2-2, the full variable domain is DAGVTQSPTHLIKTRGQQVTLRCSPISGHKSVSWYQQVLGQGPQFIFQYYEKEERGRGNFPDRFSARQFPNYSSELNVNALLLGDSALYLCASSPWEVTGELFFGEGSRLTVL.